This TCR beta chain is from a study of T cells in Graves' hyperthyroidism and ophthalmopathy. Broader study findings: A 13 V-J model separated ophthalmopathy from stable hyperthyroidism. Most thyroid clonotypes expanded above 0.001 appeared in blood too.

For this clonotype: Antigen: not known.

CDR3 length: 17 residues. The V gene's germline CDR1 is MDHEN and CDR2 SYDVKM. Unmatched junction bases numbered 5, after V lost 2 bases and J lost 3 bases. Amplification of TCR beta CDR3 regions was performed using RNA transcripts as template. The TCR CDR3 was amplified in a first-round RT-PCR using the HTBI primer set. TCRdb reprocessed the multiplex PCR reads with MiXCR, giving one entry per CDR3 protein. The data hold some 690,000 distinct CDR3 sequences, with roughly 17% observed a single time. The receptor was isolated from a man aged 50-60 years with Graves' hyperthyroidism. Sequencing was done on a sample of blood. The V and J genes are TRBV28 and TRBJ2-2; TRBD2 agrees at 11 bases. The CDR3 DNA reads TGTGCCAGCAGTTTACCCATAGCGGGAGGGTACACCGGGGAGCTGTTTTTT. It yields the protein CASSLPIAGGYTGELFF.